This T cell receptor beta chain was identified in a study of CD8 T cells in Susac syndrome. Study background: At blood draw, Susac syndrome patients were therapy-naive, on corticosteroids, or on intravenous immunoglobulin alone.

A quantity of about 0.45 to 1 ug RNA underwent reverse transcription using random hexamers. TCRdb redid the calling of the immunoSEQ multiplex PCR reads with MiXCR, one entry per CDR3 protein. Of more than 80,000 distinct CDR3 sequences listed, around 94% are singletons. After removal of 5 bases from V and 4 bases from J, the junction contained 1 base not matched to a gene. Looked up from germline, CDR1 is KGHSH and CDR2 is LQKENI. This CDR3 comprises 15 residues. Negative isolation was used for CD8+ and CD4+ T cells, and FACS enrichment was applied to TEMRA cells. The genes are TRBV18 and TRBJ2-3; 15 bases are a match to TRBD2. The sequence was obtained from a human donor with Susac syndrome. Material: CD8+ T cells from PBMCs. CDR3 sequence: CASSGTSGGPDTQYF. The CDR3 bases are TGTGCCAGCTCAGGGACTAGCGGGGGGCCAGATACGCAGTATTTT.